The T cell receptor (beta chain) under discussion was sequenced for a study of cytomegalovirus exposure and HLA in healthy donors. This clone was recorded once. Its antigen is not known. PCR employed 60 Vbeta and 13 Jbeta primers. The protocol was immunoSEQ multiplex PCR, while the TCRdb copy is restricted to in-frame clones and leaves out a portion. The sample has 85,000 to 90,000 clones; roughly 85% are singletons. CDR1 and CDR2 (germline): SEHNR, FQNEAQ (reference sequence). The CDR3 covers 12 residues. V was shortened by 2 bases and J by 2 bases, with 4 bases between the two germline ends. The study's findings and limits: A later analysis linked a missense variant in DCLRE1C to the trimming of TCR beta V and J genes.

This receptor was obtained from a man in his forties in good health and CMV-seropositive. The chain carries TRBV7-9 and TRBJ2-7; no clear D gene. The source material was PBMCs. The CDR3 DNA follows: TGTGCCAGCAGCTTACAGACCTACGAGCAGTACTTC. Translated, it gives CASSLQTYEQYF. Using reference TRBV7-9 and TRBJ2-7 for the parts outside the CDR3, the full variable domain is DTGVSQNPRHKITKRGQNVTFRCDPISEHNRLYWYRQTLGQGPEFLTYFQNEAQLEKSRLLSDRFSAERPKGSFSTLEIQRTEQGDSAMYLCASSLQTYEQYFGPGTRLTVT.